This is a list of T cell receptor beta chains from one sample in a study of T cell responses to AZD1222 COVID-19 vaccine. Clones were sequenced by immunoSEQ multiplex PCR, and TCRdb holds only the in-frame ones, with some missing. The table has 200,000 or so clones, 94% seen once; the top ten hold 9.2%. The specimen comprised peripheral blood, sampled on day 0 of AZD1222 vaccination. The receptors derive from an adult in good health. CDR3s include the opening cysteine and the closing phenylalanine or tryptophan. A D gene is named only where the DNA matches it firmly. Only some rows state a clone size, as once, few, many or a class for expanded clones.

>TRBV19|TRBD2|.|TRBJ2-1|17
TGTGCCAGTAGTATTAGGGGACTAGCGGGAGGCGACAATGAGCAGTTCTTC
CASSIRGLAGGDNEQFF
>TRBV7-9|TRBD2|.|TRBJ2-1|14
TGTGCCAGCAGCCTAGCGGGAGGGGGCAATGAGCAGTTCTTC
CASSLAGGGNEQFF
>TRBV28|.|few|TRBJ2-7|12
TGTGCCAGCTCCCAGGGTTCCTACGAGCAGTACTTC
CASSQGSYEQYF
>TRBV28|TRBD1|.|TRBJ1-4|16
TGTGCCAGCAGGCGCCTCCGGGACAGCGCGTATGAAAAACTGTTTTTT
CASRRLRDSAYEKLFF
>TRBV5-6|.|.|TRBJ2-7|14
TGTGCCAGCAGCTTGGGGAACAGGGCCTACGAGCAGTACTTC
CASSLGNRAYEQYF
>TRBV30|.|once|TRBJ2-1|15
TGTGCCTGGAAAGCAGGTAGCAGTTTAAGGAATGAGCAGTTCTTC
CAWKAGSSLRNEQFF
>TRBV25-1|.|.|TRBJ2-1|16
TGTGCCAGCAGTGCCCGGGGCTTAGGCTCCTACAATGAGCAGTTCTTC
CASSARGLGSYNEQFF
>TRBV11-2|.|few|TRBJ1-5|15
TGTGCCAGCAGCTTAGATGGGTTTCGAAGTCAGCCCCAGCATTTT
CASSLDGFRSQPQHF
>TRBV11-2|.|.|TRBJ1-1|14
TGTGCCAGCAGCCTCCGCCGGTCGAACACTGAAGCTTTCTTT
CASSLRRSNTEAFF
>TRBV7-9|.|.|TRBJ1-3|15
TGTGCCAGCAGCTTAGCGGAGACCTCTGGAAACACCATATATTTT
CASSLAETSGNTIYF
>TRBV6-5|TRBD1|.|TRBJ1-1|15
TGTGCCAGCAGGGACGACCGGGACAGGGGGGGTGAAGCTTTCTTT
CASRDDRDRGGEAFF
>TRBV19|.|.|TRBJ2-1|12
TGTGCCAGTAGTATCTCCCCTAATGAGCAGTTCTTC
CASSISPNEQFF
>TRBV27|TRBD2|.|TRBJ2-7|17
TGTGCCAGCAGTTCGAAACGGACTAGCGGGAAGGGGTACGAGCAGTACTTC
CASSSKRTSGKGYEQYF
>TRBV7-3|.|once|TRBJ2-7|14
TGTGCCAGCAGCTTAACTAGTGGGTCGGGCGAGCAGTACTTC
CASSLTSGSGEQYF
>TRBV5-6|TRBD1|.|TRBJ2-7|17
TGTGCCAGCAGCTTGTTCATGGCTGGTACAGGGGGCTATGAGCAGTACTTC
CASSLFMAGTGGYEQYF
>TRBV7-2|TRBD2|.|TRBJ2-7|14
TGTGCCAGCAGCAGCGGGATGCACACAGGCGAGCAGTACTTC
CASSSGMHTGEQYF
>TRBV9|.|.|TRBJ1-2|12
TGTGCCAGCAGCGATTACAGGGCTGGCTACACCTTC
CASSDYRAGYTF
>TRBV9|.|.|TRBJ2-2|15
TGTGCCAGCAGCGTAGGTCGGGTTAGGGACGGGGAGCTGTTTTTT
CASSVGRVRDGELFF
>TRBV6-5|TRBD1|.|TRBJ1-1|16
TGTGCCAGCAGTTTCCGGGATCCAGGGGGGAACACTGAAGCTTTCTTT
CASSFRDPGGNTEAFF
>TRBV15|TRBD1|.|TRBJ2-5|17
TGTGCCACAGACCACGGCCTAACGACAGGGCTTGAAGAGACCCAGTACTTC
CATDHGLTTGLEETQYF
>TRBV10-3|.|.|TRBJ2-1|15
TGTGCCATCAGACAGGCACGGGAGACGACCCATGAGCAGTTCTTC
CAIRQARETTHEQFF
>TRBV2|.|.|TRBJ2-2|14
TGTGCCAGCAGTGCTAGGACGAACACCGGGGAGCTGTTTTTT
CASSARTNTGELFF
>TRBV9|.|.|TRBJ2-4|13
TGTGCCAGCAGCCCCGTCCGGGGAAACATTCAGTACTTC
CASSPVRGNIQYF
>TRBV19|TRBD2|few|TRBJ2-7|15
TGTGCCAAAAGGGGCGGACTAGTGGGTTCCTACGAGCAGTACTTC
CAKRGGLVGSYEQYF
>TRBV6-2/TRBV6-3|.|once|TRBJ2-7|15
TGTGCCAGCAGTTACCGGGCCAACAGGTTCGACGAGCAGTACTTC
CASSYRANRFDEQYF
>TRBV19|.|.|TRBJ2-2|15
TGTGCCAGTAAGGTGGGCAGAGAGAACACCGGGGAGCTGTTTTTT
CASKVGRENTGELFF
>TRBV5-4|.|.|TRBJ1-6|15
TGTGCCAGCAGCTTGGGTCCGTATGGCGATTCACCCCTCCACTTT
CASSLGPYGDSPLHF
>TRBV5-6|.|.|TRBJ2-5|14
TGTGCCAGCAGCGTACGCCTAGCTAAAGAGACCCAGTACTTC
CASSVRLAKETQYF
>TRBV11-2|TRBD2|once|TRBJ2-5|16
TGTGCCAGCAGCTCCGGACTAGCGGGAGCTTGGGAGACCCAGTACTTC
CASSSGLAGAWETQYF
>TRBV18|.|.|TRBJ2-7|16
TGTGCCAGCTCAGCCCTGGCAGGACCAAGCTCCTACGAGCAGTACTTC
CASSALAGPSSYEQYF
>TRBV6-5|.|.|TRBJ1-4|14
TGTGCCAGCAAGGATGGAGGGTCCGATGAAAAACTGTTTTTT
CASKDGGSDEKLFF
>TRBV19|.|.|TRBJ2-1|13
TGTGCCAGTAGTATAGCCACGGGTGTGGAGCAGTTCTTC
CASSIATGVEQFF
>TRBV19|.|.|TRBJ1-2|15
TGTGCCAGTACCCCCACTACAACAGGGATTTATGGCTACACCTTC
CASTPTTTGIYGYTF
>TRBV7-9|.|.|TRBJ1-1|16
TGTGCCAGCAGCTTAGTGAGTTGGGGCGTTGGCACTGAAGCTTTCTTT
CASSLVSWGVGTEAFF
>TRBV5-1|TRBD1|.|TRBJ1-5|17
TGCGCCAGCAGCGCCAACCCAGGGGGCGCGGGCAATCAGCCCCAGCATTTT
CASSANPGGAGNQPQHF
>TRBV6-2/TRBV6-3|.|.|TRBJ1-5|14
TGTGCCAGCAGCCATGACAGCCGCAATCAGCCCCAGCATTTT
CASSHDSRNQPQHF
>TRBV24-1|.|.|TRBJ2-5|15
TGTGCCACCAGTGATTTCAGTCAGGGGAGGGAGACCCAGTACTTC
CATSDFSQGRETQYF
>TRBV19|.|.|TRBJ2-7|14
TGTGCCAGTAGCAGTGTCGGGCCCACCTACGAGCAGTACTTC
CASSSVGPTYEQYF